A selection of T cell receptor beta chains follows, all from one sample in a study of blood T cell repertoires in COVID-19. The assay was immunoSEQ multiplex PCR, and TCRdb's table has in-frame clones only and misses some. The top ten hold approximately 6.8% of the sample, which has some 89,000 clones, 70% to 85% seen once. The sample consisted of peripheral blood. These receptors all come from a man aged 70 or older with acute or convalescent COVID-19. The conserved cysteine and the conserved F or W are not part of the CDR3 here.

CDR3 protein: AWSAGTGGVFGQPQH; J gene: TRBJ1-5; V gene: TRBV30
CDR3 protein: ASRRDRGGHYGYT; J gene: TRBJ1-2; V gene: TRBV2
CDR3 protein: ASSLSSGQLNQPQH; J gene: TRBJ1-5; V gene: TRBV27
CDR3 protein: ASRRTSDSMNTEAF; J gene: TRBJ1-1; V gene: TRBV19
CDR3 protein: ASRDLGQGYTEAF; J gene: TRBJ1-1; V gene: TRBV6-5
CDR3 protein: ASSQERSGSINNEQF; J gene: TRBJ2-1; V gene: TRBV4-1
CDR3 protein: ASSLAGRPPYEQY; J gene: TRBJ2-7; V gene: TRBV5-4
CDR3 protein: AWSVRGWDSRSYNSPLH; J gene: TRBJ1-6; V gene: TRBV30
CDR3 protein: ASSIKGAGQPQH; J gene: TRBJ1-5; V gene: TRBV19
CDR3 protein: ASSRRDTEAF; J gene: TRBJ1-1; V gene: TRBV6-5
CDR3 protein: ASSQDTGGWTQY; J gene: TRBJ2-5; V gene: TRBV3-1/TRBV3-2
CDR3 protein: ASLGQGAF; J gene: TRBJ1-1; V gene: TRBV2
CDR3 protein: ASSITREGAQPQH; J gene: TRBJ1-5; V gene: TRBV19
CDR3 protein: ASSSSIATLDTEAF; J gene: TRBJ1-1; V gene: TRBV5-8
CDR3 protein: SVSIRDSYYEQY; J gene: TRBJ2-7; V gene: TRBV29-1
CDR3 protein: SASRQGHSTDTQY; J gene: TRBJ2-3; V gene: TRBV20-1
CDR3 protein: ASSVGTGELF; J gene: TRBJ2-2; V gene: TRBV2
CDR3 protein: ASSHFTGLNTEAF; J gene: TRBJ1-1; V gene: TRBV3-1/TRBV3-2
CDR3 protein: ASHDESGEPH; J gene: TRBJ1-5; V gene: TRBV18
CDR3 protein: AISERGGRGQETQY; J gene: TRBJ2-5; V gene: TRBV10-3
CDR3 protein: ASSLIIGDTNYGYT; J gene: TRBJ1-2; V gene: TRBV5-4
CDR3 protein: ASSLVLAGAYEQY; J gene: TRBJ2-7; V gene: TRBV7-9
CDR3 protein: ASSQAGWTEAF; J gene: TRBJ1-1; V gene: TRBV18
CDR3 protein: ASSLGNGGPGANVLT; J gene: TRBJ2-6; V gene: TRBV19
CDR3 protein: ASSNRGSGNTIY; J gene: TRBJ1-3; V gene: TRBV6-5
CDR3 protein: ATRNTGNKNYGYT; J gene: TRBJ1-2; V gene: TRBV5-6
CDR3 protein: ASSQDISGANVLT; J gene: TRBJ2-6; V gene: TRBV5-4
CDR3 protein: ASSRTGSSYNEQF; J gene: TRBJ2-1; V gene: TRBV5-1
CDR3 protein: ASSPSEGQIYEQY; J gene: TRBJ2-7; V gene: TRBV19
CDR3 protein: ASSGRSSGDNYGYT; J gene: TRBJ1-2; V gene: TRBV19
CDR3 protein: ASSFRGNTEAF; J gene: TRBJ1-1; V gene: TRBV28
CDR3 protein: ASSSPRDRVDWVEAF; J gene: TRBJ1-1; V gene: TRBV19
CDR3 protein: ASSIRGTGPLNQPQH; J gene: TRBJ1-5; V gene: TRBV19
CDR3 protein: ASSLVTMNTEAF; J gene: TRBJ1-1; V gene: TRBV5-1
CDR3 protein: ASREDRGRVSYGYT; J gene: TRBJ1-2; V gene: TRBV6-1
CDR3 protein: ASSPAHRVSYGYT; J gene: TRBJ1-2; V gene: TRBV9
CDR3 protein: ASSAMTGTEAF; J gene: TRBJ1-1; V gene: TRBV7-3
CDR3 protein: ASSLAIDRSYGYT; J gene: TRBJ1-2; V gene: TRBV5-1
CDR3 protein: ASSLGVGRVNGYT; J gene: TRBJ1-2; V gene: TRBV7-8
CDR3 protein: ASSRVEGEKLF; J gene: TRBJ1-4; V gene: TRBV5-1
CDR3 protein: ASSPTGGYSPLH; J gene: TRBJ1-6; V gene: TRBV6-4
CDR3 protein: ASRRDTTGNTIY; J gene: TRBJ1-3; V gene: TRBV9
CDR3 protein: ASSSPRPGQGEITDTQY; J gene: TRBJ2-3; V gene: TRBV7-8
CDR3 protein: ASSPLDSDFSNQPQH; J gene: TRBJ1-5; V gene: TRBV27
CDR3 protein: ASASSGGATEAF; J gene: TRBJ1-1; V gene: TRBV28
CDR3 protein: ASSLTGADTQY; J gene: TRBJ2-3; V gene: TRBV7-3
CDR3 protein: ASSLDRGPQETQY; J gene: TRBJ2-5; V gene: TRBV7-9
CDR3 protein: ASSLGQGAHEQY; J gene: TRBJ2-7; V gene: TRBV11-2
CDR3 protein: ASGAAGGITDTQY; J gene: TRBJ2-3; V gene: TRBV12-5
CDR3 protein: AWSLQGLLNTEAF; J gene: TRBJ1-1; V gene: TRBV30